This is a list of T cell receptor beta chains from one sample in a study of shared clonotypes between healthy human individuals. TCRdb keeps only in-frame clones here, not all; method: immunoSEQ multiplex PCR. This sample has about 230,000 clones, with approximately 65% found just once. Sequencing was done on a sample of memory CD4+ T cells sorted from blood. The receptors were sampled from a man under 40 in good health. CDR3s include the opening cysteine and the closing phenylalanine or tryptophan. Fields, in order: V gene, clone size, D gene, J gene, CDR3 protein, CDR3 DNA. A D gene is named only where the DNA matches it firmly. Size is stated for part of the rows, as once, few or many counts, or as a class when the clone is expanded.

TRBV7-9	-	TRBD1	TRBJ1-4	CASSFPTGGSEKLFF	TGTGCCAGCAGCTTCCCGACAGGGGGTTCTGAAAAACTGTTTTTT
TRBV5-1	few	TRBD2	TRBJ2-3	CASSFGLDQREGRDTQYF	TGCGCCAGCAGCTTTGGCTTGGATCAGCGGGAGGGCCGAGATACGCAGTATTTT
TRBV21-1	-	-	TRBJ2-3	CASSNDGSGDTQYF	TGTGCCAGCAGCAATGACGGGAGTGGAGATACGCAGTATTTT
TRBV2	few	-	TRBJ1-5	CASTGGRVQPQHF	TGTGCCAGCACTGGGGGGCGAGTACAGCCCCAGCATTTT
TRBV7-9	-	-	TRBJ1-1	CASSPQGQRMSEAFF	TGTGCCAGCAGCCCGCAGGGGCAGCGTATGTCTGAAGCTTTCTTT
TRBV7-9	-	TRBD1	TRBJ2-2	CASSPRGQGKNTGELFF	TGTGCCAGCAGTCCCCGGGGACAGGGGAAAAACACCGGGGAGCTGTTTTTT
TRBV6-4	-	TRBD2	TRBJ2-2	CASSVTSGSTGELFF	TGTGCCAGCAGTGTGACTAGCGGGAGCACCGGGGAGCTGTTTTTT
TRBV9	-	-	TRBJ2-3	CASSGSGESADTQYF	TGTGCCAGCAGCGGGTCGGGAGAGTCGGCAGATACGCAGTATTTT
TRBV28	-	-	TRBJ1-4	CASSVTATNEKLFF	TGTGCCAGCAGTGTGACCGCAACTAATGAAAAACTGTTTTTT
TRBV18	once	TRBD2	TRBJ2-1	CASSPQLGLADYNEQFF	TGTGCCAGCTCACCTCAGTTAGGACTAGCGGATTACAATGAGCAGTTCTTC
TRBV6-1	-	-	TRBJ2-1	CASSARTVYNEQFF	TGTGCCAGCAGTGCCCGGACAGTTTACAATGAGCAGTTCTTC
TRBV7-6	-	-	TRBJ2-3	CASSLYAGTATDTQYF	TGTGCCAGCAGCTTGTATGCGGGAACCGCCACAGATACGCAGTATTTT
TRBV30	-	TRBD1	TRBJ1-2	CACYRGINYGYTF	TGTGCCTGCTACAGGGGGATCAACTATGGCTACACCTTC
TRBV5-1	-	-	TRBJ2-7	CASSFLGRAYEQYF	TGCGCCAGCAGCTTTCTCGGACGGGCCTACGAGCAGTACTTC
TRBV11-2	-	-	TRBJ2-1	CASSLDHRNEQFF	TGTGCCAGCAGCTTAGATCACCGGAATGAGCAGTTCTTC
TRBV7-2	few	-	TRBJ1-1	CASSLAVMNTEAFF	TGTGCCAGCAGCTTAGCCGTAATGAACACTGAAGCTTTCTTT
TRBV5-4	many	-	TRBJ2-3	CASSLKLEISTDTQYF	TGTGCCAGCAGCTTGAAACTAGAAATTTCCACAGATACGCAGTATTTT
TRBV29-1	once	-	TRBJ1-1	CSVEELGLGQQRNTEAFF	TGCAGCGTTGAAGAATTAGGCTTAGGACAGCAAAGGAACACTGAAGCTTTCTTT